These 4 T cell receptor beta chains originate from one sample sequenced in a study of blood T cell repertoires in COVID-19. Generated by immunoSEQ multiplex PCR, the TCRdb table keeps only in-frame clones and is missing some. The profile shows fewer than 110,000 clones, 85% of them singletons. The sequenced sample consisted of peripheral blood. These receptors were obtained from an older woman with active or convalescent COVID-19.

This chain joins TRBV20-1 and TRBJ1-5; possible D gene TRBD1, 6 bases. Germline lookup yields CDR1 DFQATT and CDR2 SNEGSKA (reference sequence). V dropped 3 bases and J dropped 5 bases, with 11 bases sitting between them. The CDR3 has 13 residues. CDR3 nucleotide sequence: TGCAGTGCTAGTTGGGGGCGGGATCAGCCCCAGCATTTT. Translating gives CSASWGRDQPQHF.

The rearrangement links TRBV28 to TRBJ1-6; D is unclear. Per germline, CDR1 MDHEN and CDR2 SYDVKM. The V and J ends lost 10 bases and 0 bases respectively, with 16 bases between them. The CDR3 runs to 16 residues. Written as DNA, the CDR3 is TGTGCCACGACCGGAGGCCCGAGCTCCTATAATTCACCCCTCCACTTT. Translated: CATTGGPSSYNSPLHF. The whole variable domain, filled in from reference TRBV28 and TRBJ1-6, reads DVKVTQSSRYLVKRTGEKVFLECVQDMDHENMFWYRQDPGLGLRLIYFSYDVKMKEKGDIPEGYSVSREKKERFSLILESASTNQTSMYLCATTGGPSSYNSPLHFGNGTRLTVT.

This sequence joins TRBV9 and TRBJ2-2; D might be TRBD2 (7 bases). The V gene's germline CDR1 is SGDLS and CDR2 YYNGEE. V lost 2 bases, J lost 3 bases, and 17 bases lay in between. This CDR3 contains 17 residues. CDR3 in amino acids: CASSVTPDGGHTGELFF. DNA of the CDR3: TGTGCCAGCAGCGTTACCCCCGACGGGGGGCACACCGGGGAGCTGTTTTTT.

The genes are TRBV5-1 and TRBJ1-1, with D perhaps matching TRBD1 (6 bases). The CDR3 is 15 residues long. Germline V gene data show CDR1 as SGHRS and CDR2 as YFSETQ. V lost 4 bases to trimming and J lost 0 bases, with 13 bases between them. The CDR3 spells CASSVTGLMNTEAFF. CDR3 nucleotide sequence: TGCGCCAGCAGCGTAACAGGGCTGATGAACACTGAAGCTTTCTTT.